The clone carrying this T cell receptor beta chain showed up just once. Its target is unknown. The sample contains more than one DNA sequence encoding this CDR3. This entry is derived from a study of T cell responses to AZD1222 COVID-19 vaccine. Findings of the study overall: Donors, mostly white British, included more females; clonal diversity was possibly underestimated. Just a handful of AZD1222 recipients were seropositive at baseline. Nearly half of spike-specific TCRs reportedly go after variant regions that carry no mutations.

Using immunoSEQ multiplex PCR, the repertoire was profiled, and TCRdb retains in-frame clones only, with some absent. This sample has about 160,000 clones, with roughly 90% found just once. Deletions cut 0 bases from V and 7 bases from J, with 7 bases between. The CDR3 consists of 13 residues. CDR1 is MNHEY and CDR2 is SVGAGI in the germline V gene. The receptor's source is an adult who received the AZD1222 COVID-19 vaccine. The rearrangement links TRBV6-5 to TRBJ1-5; D is ambiguous. The sample here was peripheral blood, taken 28 days after the second AZD1222 dose. For the CDR3, the DNA is TGTGCCAGCAGTTACTCGAACGTCCAGCCCCAGCATTTT. Translation gives CASSYSNVQPQHF.